A selection of T cell receptor beta chains follows, all from one sample in a study of T-cell reconstitution after alpha-beta-depleted transplantation in children. A single record per CDR3 protein comes from TCRdb applying MiXCR to the PCR reads. This sample has 420,000 or so distinct CDR3 sequences; roughly 10% occur once, and the top ten carry over 4.5%. The sequencing used PBMCs from the stem cell graft donor, collected from the stem cell graft. The receptor set was obtained from a human donor who donated a stem cell graft to a child with acute myeloid leukemia. Each CDR3 is given with its conserved first and last residue. Only some rows state a clone size, as once, few, many or a class for expanded clones.

cdr3_aa j_call cdr3_length clone_size v_call
CASSPTQGGDTQYF TRBJ2-3 14 few TRBV12-3/TRBV12-4
CASSILGPGKEQYF TRBJ2-7 14 few TRBV12-3/TRBV12-4
CASSPLGNPYSNQPQHF TRBJ1-5 17 few TRBV4-2
CAIKDSQETQYF TRBJ2-5 12 few TRBV10-3
CASSQKGTTDTQYF TRBJ2-3 14 few TRBV3-1
CASSQESYGELFF TRBJ2-2 13 many TRBV4-3
CSASRDTAYNSPLHF TRBJ1-6 15 many TRBV20-1
CASSPRLAGGLQETQYF TRBJ2-5 17 . TRBV5-6
CASSLDYTDTQYF TRBJ2-3 13 many TRBV7-3
CASHIRPGDTDTQYF TRBJ2-3 15 . TRBV5-5
CSVEDPGQGADEQFF TRBJ2-1 15 . TRBV29-1
CSARDARVWGTEAFF TRBJ1-1 15 few TRBV20-1
CASSQRTSGAGWDEQFF TRBJ2-1 17 few TRBV4-1
CASSPMSSEQFF TRBJ2-1 12 few TRBV18
CCADRPPSRDYVNEQFF TRBJ2-1 17 . TRBV20-1
CASRGRALGQGENIQYF TRBJ2-4 17 few TRBV12-3/TRBV12-4
CASSQSARPNEETQYF TRBJ2-5 16 many TRBV4-3
CASSMSRNQETQYF TRBJ2-5 14 . TRBV19
CASSQVGETQYF TRBJ2-5 12 many TRBV3-1
CAISEGDRGTVPQHF TRBJ1-5 15 many TRBV10-3
CSVVGAEAFF TRBJ1-1 10 . TRBV29-1
CASSPQVGGLSYEQYF TRBJ2-7 16 . TRBV2
CATSRDTGSTNSPLHF TRBJ1-6 16 . TRBV15
CASRQRQGFPYEQYF TRBJ2-7 15 . TRBV6-2/TRBV6-3
CASSPIGGASAGELFF TRBJ2-2 16 . TRBV27
CASSLEDRDTQYF TRBJ2-3 13 . TRBV7-8
CASSLGTIHPTNEKLFF TRBJ1-4 17 few TRBV5-1
CASSSTRTTGDNSPLHF TRBJ1-6 17 few TRBV5-1
CASLAENTEAFF TRBJ1-1 12 many TRBV6-5
CASSRTSGYEQYF TRBJ2-7 13 few TRBV7-2
CASSLRQTEKLFF TRBJ1-4 13 few TRBV7-9
CASSRRIAGGNTGELFF TRBJ2-2 17 few TRBV7-6
CASSLRENTGELFF TRBJ2-2 14 many TRBV12-3/TRBV12-4
CASSLAYGREWGEQFF TRBJ2-1 16 . TRBV7-2
CAWRGGLWTGTGDNTGELFF TRBJ2-2 20 many TRBV30
CASSLEDRAYNEQFF TRBJ2-1 15 few TRBV5-5
CSAPLRDRPYEQYF TRBJ2-7 14 few TRBV20-1
CASSPVGSSYEQYF TRBJ2-7 14 few TRBV18
CASSWGVASGRWEQETQYF TRBJ2-5 19 . TRBV11-2
CASSFERSGTINTGELFF TRBJ2-2 18 . TRBV5-1
CSVEERGTSVNEQFF TRBJ2-1 15 few TRBV29-1
CASSLLASYNEQFF TRBJ2-1 14 many TRBV12-3/TRBV12-4
CASSVAGGAYEQYF TRBJ2-7 14 few TRBV2
CASSQGTGGPDTQYF TRBJ2-3 15 . TRBV12-3/TRBV12-4
CAIGTGYTDTQYF TRBJ2-3 13 many TRBV10-3
CASSGTEDYGYTF TRBJ1-2 13 few TRBV5-1
CASSLSLAGGETQYF TRBJ2-5 15 few TRBV12-3/TRBV12-4
CASSLEGQDNQPQHF TRBJ1-5 15 . TRBV5-1
CASSSETSGAGDTQYF TRBJ2-3 16 . TRBV5-1
CATRGSPNTEAFF TRBJ1-1 13 . TRBV10-3
CASGPPGDRGSYNSPLHF TRBJ1-6 18 . TRBV12-5
CATSSRTGVKTQYF TRBJ2-5 14 few TRBV15
CASSFQQRSEAFF TRBJ1-1 13 few TRBV12-3/TRBV12-4
CASSSWANQPQHF TRBJ1-5 13 many TRBV7-9
CASSSFRDPRGTDTQYF TRBJ2-3 17 . TRBV7-9
CASRGLDTQETQYF TRBJ2-5 14 few TRBV5-1
CASSSNLRGSEAFF TRBJ1-1 14 few TRBV5-5